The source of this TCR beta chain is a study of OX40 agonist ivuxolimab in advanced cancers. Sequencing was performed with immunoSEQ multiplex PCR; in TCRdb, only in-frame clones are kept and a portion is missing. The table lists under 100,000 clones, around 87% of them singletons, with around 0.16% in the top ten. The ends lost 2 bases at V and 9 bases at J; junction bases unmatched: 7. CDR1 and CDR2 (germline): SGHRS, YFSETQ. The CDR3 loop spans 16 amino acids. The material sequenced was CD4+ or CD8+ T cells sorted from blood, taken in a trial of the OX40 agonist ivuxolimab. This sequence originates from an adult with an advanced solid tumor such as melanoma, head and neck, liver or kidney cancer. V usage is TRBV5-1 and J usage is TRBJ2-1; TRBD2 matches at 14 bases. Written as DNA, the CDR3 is TGCGCCAGCAGCTTTAGGCCGGGACTAGCGGGGGCTGAGCAGTTCTTC. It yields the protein CASSFRPGLAGAEQFF.